This T cell receptor (beta chain) was identified in a study of blood T cell repertoires in COVID-19. Study summary: Specimens from acute and convalescent COVID-19 originated in the United States, Italy and Spain. T cells, B-cell-depleted T cells, or PBMCs supplied cDNA or gDNA.

How the authors handled the data: Counts of nucleated cells, estimated from reference gene primer amplification, were obtained. Here immunoSEQ multiplex PCR was the method, and the copy in TCRdb shows in-frame clones only, minus some. Clone size and V and J calls were adopted from that table, with D and trimming inferred from the DNA. The sample includes hundreds of thousands of clones, around four fifths of them seen just once. Germline V lookup: CDR1 KGHSH, CDR2 LQKENI. V lost 6 bases to trimming and J lost 7 bases, with 9 bases between them. This CDR3 has 11 residues. The sample consisted of peripheral blood. This chain joins TRBV18 and TRBJ2-5; D possibly corresponds to TRBD1 (6 bases). The source of this sequence is a woman aged 50 to 60 with active or convalescent COVID-19. The CDR3 nucleotides read TGTGCCAGCTCCATAGGGGGGACCCAGTACTTC. It encodes CASSIGGTQYF. The full variable domain, its missing parts supplied by reference TRBV18 and TRBJ2-5, is NAGVMQNPRHLVRRRGQEARLRCSPMKGHSHVYWYRQLPEEGLKFMVYLQKENIIDESGMPKERFSAEFPKEGPSILRIQQVVRGDSAAYFCASSIGGTQYFGPGTRLLVL.